These T cell receptor beta chains were read from a single sample in a study of persistence of HIV-infected CD4 T cells. Which antigens these TCRs recognize remains unknown. Clones were read by immunoSEQ multiplex PCR, and TCRdb kept only the in-frame ones, dropping some. The sample has around 42,000 clones, 70% to 80% seen once; the top ten hold about 14%. The sequencing here drew on CD4+ T cells sorted from PBMCs after approximately 19-hour stimulation, taken from a patient who received antiretroviral therapy. These receptors all stem from an adult man with HIV who was CMV-seropositive. Both conserved end residues are part of each CDR3. Each record gives: V gene, clone size, D gene, J gene, CDR3 DNA, CDR3 protein. A D gene is named only where the DNA matches it firmly. Clone sizes are given selectively: once, few, many, or a class where the clone is expanded.

>TRBV4-2|.|.|TRBJ1-1
TGTGCCAGCAGCCACGCAGCAAGGGAGGGCACTGAAGCTTTCTTT
CASSHAAREGTEAFF
>TRBV7-2|.|.|TRBJ2-5
TGTGCCAGCAGCTTACAACCTGGGAGCTACAAAGAGACCCAGTACTTC
CASSLQPGSYKETQYF
>TRBV7-2|.|.|TRBJ1-6
TGTGCCAGCAGCTTAGGAAGCTCCTATAATTCACCCCTCCACTTT
CASSLGSSYNSPLHF
>TRBV2|.|.|TRBJ1-1
TGTGCCAGCAGACCACAGCGCACTGAAGCTTTCTTT
CASRPQRTEAFF
>TRBV6-2/TRBV6-3|.|TRBD1|TRBJ1-5
TGTGCCAGCAGTACGGCCGGACAGGCCCAGCCGCCCCAGCATTTT
CASSTAGQAQPPQHF
>TRBV10-3|.|TRBD2|TRBJ2-5
TGTGCCATCAGTGAGTCGGGCTGGGGGGGAGAGACCCAGTACTTC
CAISESGWGGETQYF
>TRBV28|.|TRBD1|TRBJ1-4
TGTGCCAGCAGTTTGGACAGGTCTAGGAAACTGTTTTTT
CASSLDRSRKLFF
>TRBV9|medium-sized|.|TRBJ2-3
TGTGCCAGCAGCCCCAGCAGGACAGATACGCAGTATTTT
CASSPSRTDTQYF
>TRBV10-2|.|TRBD1|TRBJ2-1
TGCGCCAGCAGTGAACATCGGAGGGACAGGGGGTACAATGAGCAGTTCTTC
CASSEHRRDRGYNEQFF
>TRBV5-5|.|.|TRBJ2-3
TGTGCCAGCAGCCCCCATGCAGATACGCAGTATTTT
CASSPHADTQYF
>TRBV7-2|.|.|TRBJ1-5
TGTGCCAGCAGCTTATTGGGAGCGGGGAGACGCAATCAGCCCCAGCATTTT
CASSLLGAGRRNQPQHF
>TRBV5-5|.|.|TRBJ1-1
TGTGCCAGCAGCTTGGGGGGGTTGAACTCTGAAGCTTTCTTT
CASSLGGLNSEAFF
>TRBV6-4|.|TRBD1|TRBJ2-3
TGTGCCAGCAGGGAGACAGGGGGCGCAGATACGCAGTATTTT
CASRETGGADTQYF
>TRBV11-2|few|TRBD2|TRBJ2-3
TGTGCCAGCAGCTGGGGGGCTAGCGGGGCGGTCGCCTCAGATACGCAGTATTTT
CASSWGASGAVASDTQYF
>TRBV6-5|.|.|TRBJ2-5
TGTGCCAGCAACACAGCCCGATACCAAGAGACCCAGTACTTC
CASNTARYQETQYF
>TRBV19|once|.|TRBJ1-6
TGTGCCAGTAGGGACCGTACCAGCTCCTATAATTCACCCCTCCACTTT
CASRDRTSSYNSPLHF
>TRBV4-2|.|.|TRBJ1-2
TGTGCCAGCAGCCGAACGGGGGGGGGCGTCGACTATGGCTACACCTTC
CASSRTGGGVDYGYTF
>TRBV7-9|.|TRBD2|TRBJ2-2
TGTGCCAGCAGTTTTTTCGGGAGGGCGAACACCGGGGAGCTGTTTTTT
CASSFFGRANTGELFF
>TRBV13|.|.|TRBJ2-3
TGTGCCAGCAGCCTAATAGCGGATACGCAGTATTTT
CASSLIADTQYF
>TRBV7-2|.|TRBD2|TRBJ2-7
TGTGCCAGCAGCTTGACCCTCCTAGCGGGGAACTCCTACGAGCAGTACTTC
CASSLTLLAGNSYEQYF
>TRBV6-5|.|.|TRBJ1-1
TGTGCCAGCAGCCATGGGACTGAAGCTTTCTTT
CASSHGTEAFF
>TRBV6-5|.|TRBD1|TRBJ1-5
TGTGCCGGTAGGTTAGGGACAGGTGATAATCAGCCCCAGCATTTT
CAGRLGTGDNQPQHF
>TRBV19|.|.|TRBJ1-3
TGTGCCAGTAGTGTGGACGTGAGCTCTGGAAACACCATATATTTT
CASSVDVSSGNTIYF
>TRBV6-6|.|.|TRBJ2-7
TGTGCCAGCAGTTTCTCAGCCTCTACGAAGCAGTACTTC
CASSFSASTKQYF
>TRBV19|.|TRBD1|TRBJ1-2
TGTGCCAGTAGCCCAAGGGACAGGTGGAATAGTGGCTACACCTTC
CASSPRDRWNSGYTF
>TRBV6-5|few|.|TRBJ1-2
TGTGCCAGCAGTTACTCCACGACAGTCTATGGCTACACCTTC
CASSYSTTVYGYTF
>TRBV6-1|.|TRBD1|TRBJ1-1
TGTGCCAGCAGTGAAATCGGTACAGGGGTTGCGAACACTGAAGCTTTCTTT
CASSEIGTGVANTEAFF
>TRBV7-6|.|.|TRBJ2-2
TGTGCCAGCAGCTTAGCGGGCCCCGGCACGGCCGGGGAGCTGTTTTTT
CASSLAGPGTAGELFF
>TRBV4-2|once|.|TRBJ1-3
TGTGCCAGCAGCCAAGATACCCACCGGGACGCTGGAAACACCATATATTTT
CASSQDTHRDAGNTIYF
>TRBV6-2/TRBV6-3|few|TRBD1|TRBJ1-5
TGTGCCAGCAGTTACTCGATAGGCAGGGGGCCTTATAGCAATCAGCCCCAGCATTTT
CASSYSIGRGPYSNQPQHF
>TRBV27|.|.|TRBJ1-6
TGTGCCAGCAGGGATACCAATTCACCCCTCCACTTT
CASRDTNSPLHF
>TRBV19|.|.|TRBJ2-1
TGTGCCAGTAAAAGGGGGAACTCCTACAATGAGCAGTTCTTC
CASKRGNSYNEQFF